The clone carrying this T cell receptor beta chain showed up many times. The data derive from a study of tumor-infiltrating lymphocytes in primary liver carcinoma. V was trimmed by 10 bases and J by 4 bases, leaving 22 bases between them. The CDR3 has 16 residues. Unsorted whole blood yielded blood RNA, and germline DNA was extracted as well. Reverse transcription of about 500 ng total RNA with a constant-region primer produced TCR beta cDNA. Library construction for TCR beta comprised three nested multiplex PCR rounds performed with slightly modified ARM-PCR. In the first two PCR rounds, TRBV1-TRBV30 forward primers were paired with a C-beta reverse primer, and each round lasted roughly 10 cycles. TCRdb processed the multiplex PCR reads anew with MiXCR; each CDR3 protein has one entry. The data show fewer than 350,000 distinct CDR3 sequences, more than 55% seen once.

The chain uses TRBV12-3 or TRBV12-4 and TRBJ2-2; a weak D match, TRBD1 (6 bases). The clonotype originates from a man aged 35-49 years with primary liver carcinoma and hepatitis B virus infection. The sequencing input was peripheral blood. This CDR3 reads CATQSSGQGPTGELFF. The DNA of the CDR3 is TGTGCCACACAATCTTCGGGGCAGGGGCCCACCGGGGAGCTGTTTTTT.